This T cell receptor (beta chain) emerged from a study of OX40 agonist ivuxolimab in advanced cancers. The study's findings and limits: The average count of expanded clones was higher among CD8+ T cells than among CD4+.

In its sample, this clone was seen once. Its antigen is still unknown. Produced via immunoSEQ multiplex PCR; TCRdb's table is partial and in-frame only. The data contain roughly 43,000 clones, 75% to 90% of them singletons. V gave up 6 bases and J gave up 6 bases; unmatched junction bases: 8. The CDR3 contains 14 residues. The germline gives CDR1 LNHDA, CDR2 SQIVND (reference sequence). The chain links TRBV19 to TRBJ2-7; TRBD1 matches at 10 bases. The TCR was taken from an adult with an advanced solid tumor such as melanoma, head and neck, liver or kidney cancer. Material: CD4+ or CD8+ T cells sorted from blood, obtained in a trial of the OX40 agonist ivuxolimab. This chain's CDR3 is CASRPGTGAPEQYF. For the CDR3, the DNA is TGTGCCAGTAGACCCGGGACAGGGGCTCCCGAGCAGTACTTC.